These 19 T cell receptor beta chains share one sample of origin, sequenced in a study of blood T cell repertoires in COVID-19 (dated by TCRdb to 2018 to 2021). Library preparation used the immunoSEQ multiplex PCR assay. The table was pulled from immuneACCESS by TCRdb, which kept in-frame rearrangements only. Such tables lose some clones; where checked, under half of the loss comes from unresolved V genes, and the rest has no known cause. The sample table holds around 470,000 clones, of which 89% were seen once. The top ten constitute roughly 0.92% of the sample. The sequenced material came from peripheral blood. Source of these receptors: a man between 18 and 35 years old with COVID-19, enrolled during active disease.

V usage is TRBV12-5 and J usage is TRBJ2-7; D gene uncertain. There are 16 residues in the CDR3. V was pared by 0 bases and J by 2 bases, with 14 bases between. Germline CDR1 is LGHNT and CDR2 is FRNRAP. The CDR3 bases are TGTGCTAGTGGTTTGGTACTAAGCGAACGGGCCTACGAGCAGTACTTC. Its protein product is CASGLVLSERAYEQYF.

This chain joins TRBV30 and TRBJ2-7; 14 bases match TRBD2. Germline V gene sequence: CDR1 GTSNPN, CDR2 SVGIG (reference sequence). The CDR3 spans 13 residues. V shed 3 bases and J 5 bases; nucleotides not matched to a gene: 0. The CDR3 here is CAWRGLAGDEQYF. DNA for the CDR3: TGTGCCTGGAGGGGACTAGCGGGAGACGAGCAGTACTTC.

The rearrangement uses TRBV30 and TRBJ2-3; 8 bases align to TRBD2. CDR3 length equals 16 residues. V was pared by 3 bases and J by 0 bases, with 8 bases of the junction left unmatched. Germline V lookup: CDR1 GTSNPN, CDR2 SVGIG (reference sequence). CDR3 in DNA: TGTGCCTGGAGCCGGGCACTAGCGGCTAGCACAGATACGCAGTATTTT. Its translation: CAWSRALAASTDTQYF.

The CDR3 loop is CASSSPGTGSYEQYF. CDR3 coding DNA: TGTGCCAGCAGTTCCCCCGGGACAGGGTCCTACGAGCAGTACTTC. J is TRBJ2-7 and V is TRBV28; 9 bases fit TRBD1. The CDR3 extends over 15 amino acids. CDR1 and CDR2 from the germline V gene are MDHEN and SYDVKM. Trimming at V came to 4 bases and at J to 1 base, leaving 5 bases not matched to a gene.

For the CDR3, the DNA is TGTGCCAGCAGTTTATCGACAGGCCGCGAGCAGTACTTC. Amino acids: CASSLSTGREQYF. This chain joins TRBV27 and TRBJ2-7; tentative D call: TRBD1 (6 bases). The CDR3 runs 13 residues. The germline CDR1 and CDR2 sequences are MNHEY and SMNVEV (reference sequence). The germline V and J ends were trimmed by 0 bases and 6 bases, with 9 bases remaining between them.

The V and J genes are TRBV2 and TRBJ1-3; D unclear. V was trimmed by 2 bases and J by 2 bases, leaving 19 bases between them. Germline V gives CDR1 SNHLY, CDR2 FYNNEI. The CDR3 consists of 18 residues. The CDR3 is CASSEFSGGRKPGNTIYF. In DNA form, the CDR3 reads TGTGCCAGCAGTGAATTTTCGGGAGGGCGGAAACCTGGAAACACCATATATTTT.

The rearrangement joins TRBV24-1 to TRBJ2-1; 10 bases map to TRBD2. This CDR3 comprises 15 residues. Per germline, CDR1 KGHDR and CDR2 SFDVKD. Trimming at V came to 9 bases and at J to 6 bases, leaving 10 bases not matched to a gene. The CDR3 region is CATARRTSGGNEQFF. Here the CDR3 DNA reads TGTGCCACCGCACGGAGGACTAGCGGAGGCAATGAGCAGTTCTTC.

The chain combines TRBV3-1 (or the pseudogene TRBV3-2) with TRBJ2-7; 10 nucleotides match TRBD1. This CDR3 comprises 15 residues. The germline CDR1 and CDR2 sequences are LGHDT and YNNKEL (reference sequence). V lost 4 bases to trimming and J lost 2 bases; unmatched junction nucleotides: 5. CDR3 sequence (DNA): TGTGCCAGCAGCCTTCCGGGACAGGGGACCTACGAGCAGTACTTC. As protein: CASSLPGQGTYEQYF.

CDR3 protein: CASSSQRDRGDPEYF. The CDR3 region has the DNA TGCGCCAGCAGCTCCCAACGGGACAGGGGCGACCCGGAGTACTTC. The rearrangement joins TRBV5-1 to TRBJ2-7; 10 nucleotides align to TRBD1. Germline CDR1 is SGHRS and CDR2 is YFSETQ. V was pared by 3 bases and J by 11 bases, with 14 bases of the junction left unmatched. The CDR3 is 15 residues long. The whole variable domain, remainder taken from reference TRBV5-1 and TRBJ2-7, is KAGVTQTPRYLIKTRGQQVTLSCSPISGHRSVSWYQQTPGQGLQFLFEYFSETQRNKGNFPGRFSGRQFSNSRSEMNVSTLELGDSALYLCASSSQRDRGDPEYFGPGTRLTVT.

CDR3 in amino acids: CASSQGGRNEQYF. The CDR3 nucleotides are TGCGCCAGCAGCCAAGGGGGGCGAAACGAGCAGTACTTC. The chain has TRBV4-1 and TRBJ2-7; a weak D match, TRBD1 (6 bases). CDR3 size: 13 residues. Per germline, CDR1 MGHRA and CDR2 YSYEKL. V lost 1 base, J lost 5 bases, and 9 bases lay in between.

This clone has more than one count but fewer than ten. The chain has TRBV28 and TRBJ2-3; D gene uncertain. The CDR3 consists of 14 residues. The V end lost 5 bases, the J end lost 0 bases, and 9 bases lay between the germline ends. The germline gives CDR1 MDHEN, CDR2 SYDVKM. The CDR3 loop is CASSPLVSTDTQYF. The CDR3 DNA follows: TGTGCCAGCAGTCCCCTAGTTAGCACAGATACGCAGTATTTT.

The rearrangement links TRBV12-5 to TRBJ1-1; tentatively, D is TRBD1 (5 bases). This CDR3 is 13 amino acids long. V lost 1 base and J lost 3, with 6 bases in between. Germline V CDR1 and CDR2: LGHNT, FRNRAP. For the CDR3, the DNA is TGTGCTAGTGGTTTGGGGGGGGACACTGAAGCTTTCTTT. This gives the protein CASGLGGDTEAFF.

The rearrangement uses TRBV5-1 and TRBJ1-4; no definite D call. The germline gives CDR1 SGHRS, CDR2 YFSETQ. The CDR3 covers 15 residues. The V and J ends lost 0 bases and 8 bases respectively, with 14 bases between them. In DNA, the CDR3 is TGCGCCAGCAGCTTGGCCACCGGTGCGGAAGAAAAACTGTTTTTT. This codes for CASSLATGAEEKLFF.

The genes are TRBV2 and TRBJ2-1, with a tentative D call TRBD1 (6 bases). V gave up 1 base and J gave up 6 bases, with 7 bases separating them. The CDR3 has 13 residues. Per the germline V gene, CDR1 is SNHLY and CDR2 is FYNNEI. CDR3: CASSEGQVNEQFF. The CDR3 DNA sequence: TGTGCCAGCAGTGAAGGACAGGTCAATGAGCAGTTCTTC.

This clone appeared a single time. CDR3 in DNA: TGTGCCAGCAGCCTAATAAGGCAGGGAGGTGGCTACACCTTC. It is translated as CASSLIRQGGGYTF. The V call is TRBV3-1 (or the pseudogene TRBV3-2), the J call TRBJ1-2; D may be TRBD1 (5 bases). Germline V gene lookup returns CDR1 LGHDT and CDR2 YNNKEL (reference sequence). The CDR3 has 14 residues. Trimming left V 4 bases short and J 7 bases short, with 16 bases between.

This clone was seen repeatedly, ten times or more. The sample holds other DNA sequences that translate to the same CDR3. The chain employs TRBV2 and TRBJ2-2; D unresolved. The CDR3 length is 12 residues. Germline CDR1 and CDR2: SNHLY and FYNNEI. V shed 6 bases and J shed 1 base, with 3 bases lying between them. The CDR3 region has the DNA TGTGCCAGCAGACAGAACACCGGGGAGCTGTTTTTT. It is translated as CASRQNTGELFF.

The chain joins TRBV10-3 to TRBJ1-5, with 9 bases matching TRBD1. The CDR3 totals 15 residues. Unmatched junction bases numbered 10, after V lost 6 bases and J lost 7 bases. Germline CDR1 and CDR2: ENHRY and SYGVKD. This chain's CDR3 is CAISGTGPRDQPQHF. The CDR3 nucleotides are TGTGCCATCAGCGGGACAGGGCCTCGGGACCAGCCCCAGCATTTT.

The chain recombines TRBV7-9 with TRBJ1-3; 10 bases match TRBD1. The length of the CDR3 is 15 residues. Germline CDR1 is SEHNR and CDR2 is FQNEAQ (reference sequence). The junction had 6 bases not matched to a gene; V was cut back by 6 bases and J by 4 bases. The CDR3 sequence is CASSWGQGRGNTIYF. CDR3 DNA sequence: TGTGCCAGCAGTTGGGGACAGGGGCGCGGAAACACCATATATTTT.

The chain recombines TRBV7-8 with TRBJ1-5, with D unresolved. The V and J ends lost 4 bases and 3 bases respectively, with 16 bases between them. The germline CDR1 and CDR2 sequences are SGHVS and FQNEAQ. The CDR3 has 16 amino acids. CDR3: CASSSQPGINNQPQHF. For the CDR3, the DNA is TGTGCCAGCAGCTCCCAACCCGGGATAAACAATCAGCCCCAGCATTTT.